This entry features one T cell receptor (beta chain) sequence. The sample comes from a study of blood T cell repertoires in COVID-19. Donors were grouped by their self-reported clinical history. As handled by the study authors: It was from reference gene primer amplification that nucleated cell counts were estimated. Repertoires were generated with immunoSEQ multiplex PCR, while TCRdb's copy carries only in-frame clones and drops some. That table gives V, J and clone size, and the DNA gave D and trimming. The sample consists of about 320,000 clones, more than 85% of them appearing once. This CDR3 is 17 amino acids long. With 0 bases removed from V and 4 bases from J, the gap between germline ends came to 18 bases. Germline lookup yields CDR1 LGHDT and CDR2 YNNKEL (reference sequence).

This TCR came from a woman aged 25-40 years who had been exposed to COVID-19. V gene TRBV3-1 (or the pseudogene TRBV3-2) combines with J gene TRBJ1-2; perhaps TRBD1 as D (6 bases). Sequenced: PBMCs or T cells enriched from blood (not recorded which). CDR3 DNA sequence: TGTGCCAGCAGCCAAGATCCTCGGGCAGGGGCTCTCTATGGCTACACCTTC. It codes for CASSQDPRAGALYGYTF.